This T cell receptor (beta chain) was found in a study of blood T cell repertoires in COVID-19. Study in general: Some COVID-19 samples were acute and others convalescent; all came from the United States, Italy and Spain. In each case, the material was cDNA or gDNA derived from T cells, B-cell-depleted T cells, or PBMCs.

Authors' processing steps: Researchers report that nucleated cell counts were estimated from reference gene primer amplification. Sequenced by immunoSEQ multiplex PCR; TCRdb stores in-frame clones only, minus some. D and trimming were read from the DNA, whereas the V and J calls and clone size are those reported in that table. The sample records about 180,000 clones, 85% to 95% being singletons. The CDR3 contains 14 residues. CDR1 SGHRS and CDR2 YFSETQ come from the germline V gene. J was trimmed by 4 bases and V by 3 bases; bases with no gene match: 3. The sequenced material came from peripheral blood. The gene calls are TRBV5-1 and TRBJ2-2; TRBD1 matches at 7 bases. This sequence was found in a man between 50 and 59 years old with acute or convalescent COVID-19. In DNA form, the CDR3 reads TGCGCCAGCAGCTCGGGACAGTTCACCGGGGAGCTGTTTTTT. Encoded protein: CASSSGQFTGELFF. Full variable domain (remainder filled in from reference TRBV5-1 and TRBJ2-2): KAGVTQTPRYLIKTRGQQVTLSCSPISGHRSVSWYQQTPGQGLQFLFEYFSETQRNKGNFPGRFSGRQFSNSRSEMNVSTLELGDSALYLCASSSGQFTGELFFGEGSRLTVL.